The rows below give T cell receptor beta chains drawn from one sample of a study of shared clonotypes between healthy human individuals. Clones were sequenced by immunoSEQ multiplex PCR, and TCRdb holds only the in-frame ones, with some missing. The sample includes under 2,000,000 clones, about 94% seen only once; the top ten take around 1.2%. Material: naive CD8+ T cells sorted from blood. These receptors were obtained from a man aged 18 to 29 in good health. Both conserved end residues are part of each CDR3. D genes are given only for firm matches. Only some rows state a clone size, as once, few, many or a class for expanded clones.

clone_size j_call d_call v_call cdr3_nt cdr3_aa
NA TRBJ1-1 TRBD1 TRBV7-9 TGTGCCAGCAGCGCCTCCGTGGGGACAGGCACTGAAGCTTTCTTT CASSASVGTGTEAFF
NA TRBJ1-2 NA TRBV27 TGTGCCAGCAGTCCTACAGGTTTGCGCTATGGCTACACCTTC CASSPTGLRYGYTF
NA TRBJ2-7 NA TRBV11-2 TGTGCCAGCAGCTTATTGGCCACCGGGACCCTCTACGAGCAGTACTTC CASSLLATGTLYEQYF
NA TRBJ1-6 NA TRBV9 TGTGCCAGCAGCGTAGAACAGGGAAGTAATTCACCCCTCCACTTT CASSVEQGSNSPLHF
NA TRBJ2-2 NA TRBV5-1 TGCGCCAGCAGCATCACCGCAGTTACGGGCACCGGGGAGCTGTTTTTT CASSITAVTGTGELFF
NA TRBJ2-1 NA TRBV6-5 TGTGCCAGCAGTCCAGCCCCTAGGGAAGAGCAGTTCTTC CASSPAPREEQFF
NA TRBJ2-7 TRBD1 TRBV28 TGTGCCAGCAGCAACCGGGACAGGGACTACGAGCAGTACTTC CASSNRDRDYEQYF
NA TRBJ2-3 TRBD2 TRBV19 TGTGCCAGTAGTATAGATCCTCCTAGCGGGGGTTTCACAGATACGCAGTATTTT CASSIDPPSGGFTDTQYF
NA TRBJ2-5 NA TRBV27 TGTGCCAGCAGTTTGTTGGGGCTACAAGAGACCCAGTACTTC CASSLLGLQETQYF
NA TRBJ1-2 NA TRBV5-1 TGCGCCAGCAGCTTGGGGGCGTTCGGGACACTTGACTATGGCTACACCTTC CASSLGAFGTLDYGYTF
NA TRBJ1-1 NA TRBV29-1 TGCAGCGTGGGGCCAGGGAACGAAGCTTTCTTT CSVGPGNEAFF
NA TRBJ1-1 NA TRBV2 TGTGCCAGCAGTTCACCAGACAGTCTGAACACTGAAGCTTTCTTT CASSSPDSLNTEAFF
NA TRBJ2-1 TRBD1 TRBV5-1 TGCGCCAGCAGTCATACAGGGGGTGATGAGCAGTTCTTC CASSHTGGDEQFF
NA TRBJ2-3 TRBD2 TRBV6-1 TGTGCCAGCAGTGAATGGGAGCGGGGGTTGACAGATACGCAGTATTTT CASSEWERGLTDTQYF
NA TRBJ2-1 TRBD2 TRBV7-2 TGTGCCAGCAGCTTAGTACTAGCGGGAGAGAATGAGCAGTTCTTC CASSLVLAGENEQFF
NA TRBJ2-5 NA TRBV7-9 TGTGCCAGCAGCTCCCCTCTGGAGGCCCAAGAGACCCAGTACTTC CASSSPLEAQETQYF
NA TRBJ1-1 NA TRBV27 TGTGCCAGCAGTTTATCCGGGGAGGGCACTGAAGCTTTCTTT CASSLSGEGTEAFF
NA TRBJ1-1 NA TRBV6-5 TGTGCCAGCAGTCTCTCCCCCGGCACTGAAGCTTTCTTT CASSLSPGTEAFF
NA TRBJ2-7 NA TRBV6-6 TGTGCCAGCAGTTACTCGGTCAGCCCCTACGAGCAGTACTTC CASSYSVSPYEQYF
NA TRBJ2-1 NA TRBV5-1 TGCGCCAGCAGCATATCAGGGGTTGAGCAGTTCTTC CASSISGVEQFF
NA TRBJ2-2 NA TRBV7-2 TGTGCCAGCAGCCACAATTTCTTAGCAGGGCGCGCCGGGGAGCTGTTTTTT CASSHNFLAGRAGELFF
once TRBJ1-1 NA TRBV10-1 TGCGCCAGCAGTTCCGGGAGGACTGAAGCTTTCTTT CASSSGRTEAFF
NA TRBJ1-1 NA TRBV29-1 TGCAGCGTTGATGGCACTGAAGCTTTCTTT CSVDGTEAFF
NA TRBJ2-7 NA TRBV7-6 TGTGCCAGCAGCTTAAGGGGCCCATACGAGCAGTACTTC CASSLRGPYEQYF
NA TRBJ2-3 NA TRBV7-9 TGTGCCAGCAGCTTACCCCCTGGGGCCCCAGATACGCAGTATTTT CASSLPPGAPDTQYF
NA TRBJ2-1 NA TRBV4-3 TGCGCCAGCAGCCGCCTCCGGGACGCTGACAATGAGCAGTTCTTC CASSRLRDADNEQFF
NA TRBJ1-5 NA TRBV7-9 TGTGCCAGCAGCTTAGGGTCCGACAATCAGCCCCAGCATTTT CASSLGSDNQPQHF
NA TRBJ2-3 TRBD1 TRBV10-3 TGTGCCATCAGGGACGGGTCGACAGGGGTAGATACGCAGTATTTT CAIRDGSTGVDTQYF
NA TRBJ1-1 NA TRBV27 TGTGCCAGCAGTTTGGGGATCATGAACACTGAAGCTTTCTTT CASSLGIMNTEAFF
NA TRBJ2-7 NA TRBV7-6 TGTGCCAGCAGCCCGGGACGGCACCTTAGCTACGAGCAGTACTTC CASSPGRHLSYEQYF
NA TRBJ2-7 TRBD2 TRBV7-6 TGTGCCAGCAGCTTAGCCCCGTCGGCGGGGGACTTCTCCTACGAGCAGTACTTC CASSLAPSAGDFSYEQYF
NA TRBJ2-3 NA TRBV7-9 TGTGCCAGCAGCTCCAGGGTTTTCAGCACAGATACGCAGTATTTT CASSSRVFSTDTQYF
NA TRBJ2-3 NA TRBV4-1 TGCGCCAGCAGCCAAGAGGGATACACAGATACGCAGTATTTT CASSQEGYTDTQYF
NA TRBJ2-3 TRBD2 TRBV29-1 TGCAGCGTTGAAGTCGGGACTAGCTGGGCAGATACGCAGTATTTT CSVEVGTSWADTQYF
NA TRBJ2-2 NA TRBV7-7 TGTGCTAGCAGTACCGAGATTAACACCGGGGAGCTGTTTTTT CASSTEINTGELFF
NA TRBJ2-1 NA TRBV11-3 TGTGCCAGCAGCTTCAAGGACGGGAATGAGCAGTTCTTC CASSFKDGNEQFF
NA TRBJ1-6 NA TRBV11-3 TGTGCCAGCAGCTTAGAGTACCGGGGATCCTATAATTCACCCCTCCACTTT CASSLEYRGSYNSPLHF
NA TRBJ1-1 TRBD1 TRBV27 TGTGCCAGCAGTTTATTAGGGACAGGGGGAGGCACTGAAGCTTTCTTT CASSLLGTGGGTEAFF
NA TRBJ2-7 TRBD2 TRBV4-1 TGCGCCAGCAGCCAGGTTGCGGGACTAGCGGTTTACGAGCAGTACTTC CASSQVAGLAVYEQYF
NA TRBJ2-1 NA TRBV7-2 TGTGCCAGCAGCCCCTACTCGCATGAGCAGTTCTTC CASSPYSHEQFF
NA TRBJ2-1 NA TRBV7-6 TGTGCCAGCAGCCCTCACAGCAATGAGCAGTTCTTC CASSPHSNEQFF
NA TRBJ2-7 NA TRBV29-1 TGCAGCGTCGTCCTGGTAGGGCTACAATCCTACGAGCAGTACTTC CSVVLVGLQSYEQYF